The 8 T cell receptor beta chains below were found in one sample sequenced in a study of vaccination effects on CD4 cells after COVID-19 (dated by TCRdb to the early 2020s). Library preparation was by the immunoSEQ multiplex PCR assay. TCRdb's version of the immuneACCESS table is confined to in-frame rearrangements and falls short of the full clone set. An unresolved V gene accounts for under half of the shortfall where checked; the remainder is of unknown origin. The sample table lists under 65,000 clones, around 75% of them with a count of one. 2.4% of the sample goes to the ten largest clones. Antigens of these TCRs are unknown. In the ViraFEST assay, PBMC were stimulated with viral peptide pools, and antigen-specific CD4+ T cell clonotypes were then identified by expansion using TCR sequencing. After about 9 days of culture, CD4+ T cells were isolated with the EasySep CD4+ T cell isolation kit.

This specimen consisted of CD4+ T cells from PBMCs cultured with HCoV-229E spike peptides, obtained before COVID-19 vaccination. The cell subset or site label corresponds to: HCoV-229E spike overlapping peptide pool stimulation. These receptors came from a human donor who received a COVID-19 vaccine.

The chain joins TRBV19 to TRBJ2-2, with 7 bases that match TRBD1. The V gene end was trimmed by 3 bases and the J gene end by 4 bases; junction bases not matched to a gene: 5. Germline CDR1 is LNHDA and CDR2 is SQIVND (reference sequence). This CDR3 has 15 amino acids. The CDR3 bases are TGTGCCAGTAGTATGAGGGCAGGGGGCACCGGGGAGCTGTTTTTT. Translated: CASSMRAGGTGELFF. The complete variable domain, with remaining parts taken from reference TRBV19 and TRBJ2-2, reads DGGITQSPKYLFRKEGQNVTLSCEQNLNHDAMYWYRQDPGQGLRLIYYSQIVNDFQKGDIAEGYSVSREKKESFPLTVTSAQKNPTAFYLCASSMRAGGTGELFFGEGSRLTVL.

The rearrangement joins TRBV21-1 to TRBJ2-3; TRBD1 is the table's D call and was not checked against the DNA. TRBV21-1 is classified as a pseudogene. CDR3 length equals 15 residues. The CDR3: CASSKAPGGEDTQYF. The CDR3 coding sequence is TGTGCCAGCAGCAAAGCCCCAGGGGGCGAAGATACGCAGTATTTT.

As DNA, the CDR3 is TGTGCCAGCAGCCCAGGACTAGCGGGGACCATCACAGATACGCAGTATTTT. Translation: CASSPGLAGTITDTQYF. J is TRBJ2-3 and V is TRBV7-9; 12 bases are a match to TRBD2. This CDR3 spans 17 amino acids. The V gene end was trimmed by 5 bases and the J gene end by 2 bases; junction bases not matched to a gene: 8. The germline V gene encodes CDR1 SEHNR and CDR2 FQNEAQ (reference sequence).

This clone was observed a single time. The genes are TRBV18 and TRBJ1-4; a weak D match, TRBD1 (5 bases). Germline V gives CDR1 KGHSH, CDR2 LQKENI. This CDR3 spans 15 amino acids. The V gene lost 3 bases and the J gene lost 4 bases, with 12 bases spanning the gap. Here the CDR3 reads CASSPLSQVNEKLFF. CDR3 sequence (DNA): TGTGCCAGCTCACCGTTGTCACAGGTTAATGAAAAACTGTTTTTT.

The CDR3 spells CASRLASSGNTIYF. The CDR3, as DNA: TGTGCCAGCCGACTGGCCTCCTCTGGAAACACCATATATTTT. This rearrangement joins TRBV3-1 (or the pseudogene TRBV3-2) to TRBJ1-3, with D hard to call. Per germline, CDR1 LGHDT and CDR2 YNNKEL (reference sequence). This CDR3 contains 14 residues. V was trimmed by 8 bases and J by 0 bases, leaving 11 bases between them.

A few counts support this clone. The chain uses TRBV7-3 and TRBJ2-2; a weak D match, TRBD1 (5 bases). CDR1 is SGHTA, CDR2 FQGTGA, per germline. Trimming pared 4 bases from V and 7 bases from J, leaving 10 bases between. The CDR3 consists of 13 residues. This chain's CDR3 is CASSYQGFGELFF. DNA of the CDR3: TGTGCCAGCAGCTACCAGGGATTCGGGGAGCTGTTTTTT. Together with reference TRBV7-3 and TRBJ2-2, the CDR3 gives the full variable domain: GAGVSQTPSNKVTEKGKYVELRCDPISGHTALYWYRQSLGQGPEFLIYFQGTGAADDSGLPNDRFFAVRPEGSVSTLKIQRTERGDSAVYLCASSYQGFGELFFGEGSRLTVL.

CDR3 amino acids: CATSRDGVLGGVHTGELFF. DNA of the CDR3: TGTGCCACCAGCAGAGATGGTGTTTTGGGGGGGGTTCACACCGGGGAGCTGTTTTTT. The genes are TRBV15 and TRBJ2-2; TRBD2 aligns across 7 bases. The germline V gene has CDR1 LNHNV and CDR2 YYDKDF (reference sequence). With V trimmed by 0 bases and J by 3 bases, 13 bases remained unmatched. The CDR3 covers 19 residues.

CDR3 protein: CATSESGRLTDTQYF. DNA of the CDR3: TGTGCCACCAGTGAATCGGGACGGCTCACAGATACGCAGTATTTT. V is TRBV24-1 and J is TRBJ2-3, with D perhaps given as TRBD1 or TRBD2 (5 bases each). Trimming cost V 4 bases and J 2 bases, with 12 bases left between them. The CDR3 has 15 residues. Germline assignment: CDR1 KGHDR and CDR2 SFDVKD.